The 29 T cell receptor beta chains given below trace back to one sample, sequenced in a study of identical twins. TCRdb analysed the 5' RACE reads with MiXCR anew, one entry per CDR3 protein. This table has around 570,000 distinct CDR3 sequences, over 8.5% appearing once. These same records also appear under a second study, on yellow fever vaccine responses in identical twins.

Sequencing was done on a sample of PBMCs. Source of these receptors: a woman aged 18-35 years in good health.

Many counts were recorded for this clonotype. The chain recombines TRBV5-6 with TRBJ2-1; D possibly matches TRBD1 or TRBD2 (6 bases each). Trimming left V 1 base short and J 3 bases short, with 8 bases between. Germline V gene sequence: CDR1 SGHDT, CDR2 YYEEEE. The CDR3 length is 14 residues. The DNA of the CDR3 is TGTGCCAGCAGCTTGAGGGGGGTCTACAATGAGCAGTTCTTC. It is translated as CASSLRGVYNEQFF.

This clonotype was detected ten times or more. The V call is TRBV20-1, the J call TRBJ1-2, with 9 bases identical to TRBD1. The CDR3 has 16 residues. Trimming took 0 bases from V and 2 from J; bases not matched to a gene: 7. CDR1 and CDR2 (germline): DFQATT, SNEGSKA (reference sequence). The CDR3 reads CSARDPTGGWNYGYTF. The CDR3 nucleotides read TGCAGTGCTAGAGATCCCACAGGGGGCTGGAACTATGGCTACACCTTC.

The chain carries TRBV20-1 and TRBJ2-7; D is uncertain. V lost 6 bases and J lost 2, with 14 bases in between. The CDR3 is 13 amino acids. CDR1 is DFQATT, CDR2 SNEGSKA, per germline (reference sequence). The CDR3 spells CSANPSKAYEQYF. Written as DNA, the CDR3 is TGCAGTGCCAACCCCTCTAAAGCCTACGAGCAGTACTTC.

This clonotype was found a few times. The chain uses TRBV4-2 and TRBJ2-1; the D is unclear. This CDR3 has 13 amino acids. Trimming stripped 4 bases from V and 8 bases from J, with 12 bases between. Per the germline V gene, CDR1 is LGHNA and CDR2 is YNFKEQ. DNA for the CDR3: TGTGCCAGCAGCCTCTTTACGAGCGATGAGCAGTTCTTC. It codes for CASSLFTSDEQFF.

This clonotype was counted only a few times. The chain has TRBV7-6 and TRBJ2-2; 11 bases agree with TRBD2. The CDR3 has 17 amino acids. V lost 3 bases, J lost 5 bases, and 8 bases stayed unmatched. Germline CDR1 SGHVS, CDR2 FNYEAQ. In DNA, the CDR3 is TGTGCCAGCAGCTTGAGGCTAGCGGGGGGCGGAACCGGGGAGCTGTTTTTT. This sequence encodes CASSLRLAGGGTGELFF.

This clonotype appeared a few times. V and J are TRBV7-6 and TRBJ1-4; unclear D gene. The CDR3 consists of 13 residues. Germline lookup yields CDR1 SGHVS and CDR2 FNYEAQ. V lost 2 bases and J lost 8, with 9 bases in between. CDR3 in amino acids: CASSLMAGEKLFF. Here the CDR3 DNA reads TGTGCCAGCAGCTTAATGGCCGGGGAAAAACTGTTTTTT.

This clonotype came up many times. The chain employs TRBV28 and TRBJ2-1; TRBD2 aligns across 10 bases. The CDR3 covers 15 residues. The V gene's germline CDR1 is MDHEN and CDR2 SYDVKM. The V gene end was trimmed by 4 bases and the J gene end by 7 bases; junction bases not matched to a gene: 7. The CDR3 DNA is TGTGCCAGCAGTTCCGGAGCGGGGGGGCAAAATGAGCAGTTCTTC. It is translated as CASSSGAGGQNEQFF.

J is TRBJ2-1 and V is TRBV7-2; TRBD1 aligns across 7 bases. Germline V CDR1 and CDR2: SGHTA, FQGNSA. The CDR3 has 16 residues. J gave up 4 bases and V 1 base, and 7 bases lay outside the gene matches. The CDR3 region is CASSLVGQGVYNEQFF. The CDR3 bases are TGTGCCAGCAGCTTAGTTGGGCAGGGGGTATACAATGAGCAGTTCTTC.

In its sample, this clonotype was seen many times. The chain recombines TRBV6-1 with TRBJ2-3, with D hard to call. The V end was cut by 4 bases, the J end by 0 bases, with 11 bases between. The length of the CDR3 is 15 residues. The V gene's germline CDR1 is MNHNS and CDR2 SASEGT. The CDR3 loop reads CASSVSGLSTDTQYF. The CDR3, as DNA: TGTGCCAGCAGTGTATCGGGTCTCAGCACAGATACGCAGTATTTT.

This clonotype has at least ten counts. The rearrangement uses TRBV20-1 and TRBJ2-3; D gene uncertain. Trimming left V 5 bases short and J 0 bases short, with 15 bases between. Germline CDR1 DFQATT, CDR2 SNEGSKA (reference sequence). The CDR3 is 15 amino acids. CDR3 DNA sequence: TGCAGTGCTTCCCCACCCGAGAGTAGCACAGATACGCAGTATTTT. Its protein is CSASPPESSTDTQYF.

This clonotype has only a few counts. The V gene is TRBV6-5, the J gene TRBJ2-7; tentatively, D is TRBD1 (5 bases). The germline V gene has CDR1 MNHEY and CDR2 SVGAGI. CDR3 size: 15 residues. Trimming stripped 0 bases from V and 2 bases from J, with 11 bases between. The CDR3, as DNA: TGTGCCAGCAGTTACTCGGTGACAGCTACCTACGAGCAGTACTTC. It encodes CASSYSVTATYEQYF.

This clonotype has only a few counts. This chain links TRBV5-1 with TRBJ2-3; 13 bases match TRBD2. After removal of 5 bases from V and 7 bases from J, the junction contained 10 bases not matched to a gene. The CDR3 is 16 amino acids. Germline V CDR1 and CDR2: SGHRS, YFSETQ. CDR3 sequence reads: CASRQGLAGEMNTQYF. As DNA, the CDR3 is TGCGCCAGCAGACAAGGACTAGCGGGAGAAATGAATACGCAGTATTTT.

This sequence joins TRBV9 and TRBJ2-2; D is perhaps TRBD1 (6 bases). V was trimmed by 2 bases and J by 3 bases, leaving 11 bases between them. Per the germline V gene, CDR1 is SGDLS and CDR2 is YYNGEE. CDR3 length equals 15 residues. CDR3 sequence reads: CASSVQGTHTGELFF. The DNA for the CDR3 is TGTGCCAGCAGCGTTCAGGGGACACACACCGGGGAGCTGTTTTTT. Full variable domain (remainder filled in from reference TRBV9 and TRBJ2-2): DSGVTQTPKHLITATGQRVTLRCSPRSGDLSVYWYQQSLDQGLQFLIQYYNGEERAKGNILERFSAQQFPDLHSELNLSSLELGDSALYFCASSVQGTHTGELFFGEGSRLTVL.

Only a few counts were recorded for this clonotype. Sequence at one end of the junction differs from germline and may be a read error. The chain joins TRBV12-3 or TRBV12-4 to TRBJ1-2; D unresolved. The length of the CDR3 is 13 residues. For the CDR3, the DNA is TGTGCCAACAGTCCCCGGATATTTTATGGCTACACCTTC. It is translated as CANSPRIFYGYTF.

This clonotype came up a few times. The rearrangement links TRBV6-2 or TRBV6-3 to TRBJ2-6; D ambiguous. The ends were cut back, 6 bases at V and 3 bases at J, with 12 bases in the middle. The CDR3 has 15 residues. Germline lookup yields CDR1 MNHEY and CDR2 SVGEGT. CDR3 region: CASSPPRYGANVLTF. The CDR3 region has the DNA TGTGCCAGCAGCCCCCCCCGGTATGGGGCCAACGTCCTGACTTTC.

This clonotype was found many times. The rearrangement links TRBV7-9 to TRBJ1-1; perhaps TRBD1 as D (5 bases). The CDR3 spans 14 residues. Trimming shortened V by 5 bases and J by 6 bases, and 16 bases separated the two germline ends. Germline-derived CDR1 and CDR2 are SEHNR and FQNEAQ (reference sequence). CDR3 amino acids: CASSPQGESPEAFF. In DNA form, the CDR3 reads TGTGCCAGCAGCCCACAAGGGGAGAGCCCTGAAGCTTTCTTT.

The chain uses TRBV28 and TRBJ1-3; D may be TRBD1 (6 bases). The CDR3 runs 18 residues. Germline assignment: CDR1 MDHEN and CDR2 SYDVKM. Trimming took off 8 bases at V and 3 bases at J, with 26 bases between the two ends. CDR3 coding DNA: TGTGCCAGCGGGGAGGACAGCCGAAACCCCCATATTGGAAACACCATATATTTT. This translates into CASGEDSRNPHIGNTIYF.

This clonotype was recorded a few times. J is TRBJ2-5 and V is TRBV7-2; D is perhaps TRBD2 (6 bases). V was shortened by 1 base and J by 5 bases, with 8 bases between the two germline ends. CDR1 and CDR2 (germline): SGHTA, FQGNSA. This CDR3 comprises 13 residues. In nucleotides, the CDR3 is TGTGCCAGCAGCTTAGTAGCGGTGGAGACCCAGTACTTC. Translating gives CASSLVAVETQYF.

This clonotype was recorded many times. This chain links TRBV4-3 with TRBJ2-2, with 9 bases lining up with TRBD1. V lost 0 bases, J lost 3 bases, and 14 bases stayed unmatched. The germline V gene encodes CDR1 LGHNA and CDR2 YSLEER. The CDR3 is made up of 20 amino acids. The CDR3 region has the DNA TGCGCCAGCAGCCAAGATCTCGAGGGACAGGGAGTGGGCGACACCGGGGAGCTGTTTTTT. This gives the protein CASSQDLEGQGVGDTGELFF.

This clonotype was recorded a few times. The chain combines TRBV12-5 with TRBJ2-7, with a tentative D call TRBD2 (5 bases). V gave up 9 bases and J gave up 0 bases, with 12 bases separating them. In germline, CDR1 is LGHNT, CDR2 FRNRAP. The CDR3 sequence is 13 residues long. The DNA of the CDR3 is TGTGCTAGCGCACTCAGCGGCTCCTACGAGCAGTACTTC. Translated, it gives CASALSGSYEQYF.

This chain links TRBV6-2 or TRBV6-3 with TRBJ2-1, with D uncertain. The V end lost 1 base, the J end lost 12 bases, and 10 bases lay between the germline ends. The CDR3 spans 12 residues. Germline-derived CDR1 and CDR2 are MNHEY and SVGEGT. CDR3 bases: TGTGCCAGCAGTTACTTGGAGAGGCCGCAGTTCTTC. It is translated as CASSYLERPQFF.

The CDR3 sequence is CASSLPRVPDTQYF. CDR3 DNA: TGCGCCAGCAGCTTGCCGAGGGTACCAGATACGCAGTATTTT. This chain connects TRBV5-1 to TRBJ2-3; tentatively, D is TRBD2 (5 bases). The V end was cut by 1 base, the J end by 4 bases, with 10 bases between. The length of the CDR3 is 14 residues. Germline loops: CDR1 SGHRS, CDR2 YFSETQ.

This clonotype has a handful of counts. This sequence joins TRBV7-8 and TRBJ2-1; tentatively, D is TRBD1 (6 bases). The CDR3 covers 15 residues. From germline, CDR1 is SGHVS and CDR2 FQNEAQ. Trimming pared 6 bases from V and 0 bases from J, leaving 12 bases between. CDR3 bases: TGTGCCAGCAGACGTTTAGGGGGCTCCTACAATGAGCAGTTCTTC. Its translation is CASRRLGGSYNEQFF.

This clonotype showed up many times. This chain joins TRBV12-3 or TRBV12-4 and TRBJ2-7; TRBD1 agrees at 12 bases. The CDR3 covers 16 residues. With 6 bases clipped from V and 2 bases from J, the junction kept 8 bases outside the gene matches. CDR3 residues: CASRSGGQGAPYEQYF. Written as DNA, the CDR3 is TGTGCCAGCAGGTCGGGGGGACAGGGGGCCCCCTACGAGCAGTACTTC.

In its sample, this clonotype was seen many times. V and J are TRBV21-1 and TRBJ2-2; TRBD1 reflects the table's D call only, with no check against the DNA. TRBV21-1 is assigned pseudogene status. CDR3 length: 16 amino acids. The CDR3 bases are TGTGCCAGCAGCAAATACGGGACAGGGAACACCGGGGAGCTGTTTTTT. It is translated as CASSKYGTGNTGELFF.

In its sample, this clonotype was seen a few times. This chain joins TRBV5-1 and TRBJ2-1; D is uncertain. V lost 7 bases to trimming and J lost 5 bases, with 16 bases between them. The CDR3 has 14 residues. CDR1 is SGHRS and CDR2 is YFSETQ in the germline V gene. DNA of the CDR3: TGCGCCAGCGCAAGCAGGCCGGAGCACAATGAGCAGTTCTTC. Amino acids: CASASRPEHNEQFF. The entire variable domain, with the rest obtained from reference TRBV5-1 and TRBJ2-1, is as follows: KAGVTQTPRYLIKTRGQQVTLSCSPISGHRSVSWYQQTPGQGLQFLFEYFSETQRNKGNFPGRFSGRQFSNSRSEMNVSTLELGDSALYLCASASRPEHNEQFFGPGTRLTVL.

The chain recombines TRBV27 with TRBJ2-3, with 7 bases fitting TRBD2. The CDR3 is 15 amino acids. Germline values: CDR1 MNHEY, CDR2 SMNVEV (reference sequence). Trimming at V came to 3 bases and at J to 1 base, leaving 4 bases not matched to a gene. The CDR3 loop is CASSFRGVGTDTQYF. CDR3 bases: TGTGCCAGCAGTTTTCGGGGGGTTGGCACAGATACGCAGTATTTT.

This clonotype occurred many times. The chain couples TRBV7-6 to TRBJ1-3; D unclear. CDR3 length: 13 amino acids. The V and J ends lost 1 base and 4 bases respectively, with 5 bases between them. Germline V gene lookup returns CDR1 SGHVS and CDR2 FNYEAQ. Here the CDR3 reads CASSLELGNTIYF. DNA for the CDR3: TGTGCCAGCAGCTTAGAGTTGGGAAACACCATATATTTT.

The CDR3 DNA sequence: TGTGCCAGCAGTTACGGGGGGCTTAAGACCCAGTACTTC. Encoded protein: CASSYGGLKTQYF. The chain has TRBV6-6 and TRBJ2-5; D may correspond to TRBD1 or TRBD2 (6 bases each). Looked up from germline, CDR1 is MNHNY and CDR2 is SVGAGI (reference sequence). This CDR3 region has 13 residues. V gave up 2 bases and J gave up 6 bases, with 10 bases separating them.